This T cell receptor beta chain is from a study of T cell repertoires in cytomegalovirus infection. In the study overall: Matching HLA type and CMV infection were both indicated by public TCR beta signatures.

Study conclusions and caveats: The ex vivo response showed dominance by HLA-C-restricted CMV-specific TCR beta clonotypes.

MiXCR, run by TCRdb on the reads, gives a single entry per CDR3 protein. The repertoire has fewer than 1,000,000 distinct CDR3 sequences, about a third of them found once; the top ten carry roughly 13%. As for this clonotype: Its antigen remains unknown.

This CDR3 is 13 amino acids long. From germline, CDR1 is SGHNT and CDR2 YYREEE (reference sequence). The V end was cut by 0 bases, the J end by 5 bases, with 8 bases between. The sequencing used cultured CD8+ T cells from PBMCs, collected from culture after CMV antigen stimulation. This sequence joins TRBV5-4 and TRBJ2-5; D unresolved. This clonotype was obtained from a human donor in good health (CMV status not recorded). Some clones in this sample may be carry-over from other donors' samples. The CDR3 DNA sequence: TGTGCCAGCAGCTTGGTAGCCGGTGAGACCCAGTACTTC. It specifies CASSLVAGETQYF.